A selection of T cell receptor beta chains follows, all from one sample in a study of blood T cell repertoires in COVID-19. Repertoires were generated with immunoSEQ multiplex PCR, while TCRdb's copy carries only in-frame clones and drops some. The sample contains approximately 170,000 clones, around 80% of which appear only once. Sample: peripheral blood. The origin of the receptors is a woman between 70 and 85 years old with COVID-19, enrolled during active disease. CDR3s include the opening cysteine and the closing phenylalanine or tryptophan. The D gene is left open where the match is weak. Expanded clones are given a class, and other clones once, few, many or no size at all.

j_call | d_call | v_call | clone_size | cdr3_aa
TRBJ2-7 | TRBD1 | TRBV14 | . | CASSRAGTGIYEQYF
TRBJ2-3 | TRBD1 | TRBV5-6 | . | CASSPGQGWGTQYF
TRBJ1-1 | . | TRBV28 | . | CASSLFGQKNTEAFF
TRBJ2-3 | TRBD2 | TRBV28 | . | CASSPTSGSLIGTDTQYF
TRBJ2-2 | . | TRBV19 | . | CASSMSGVAGELFF
TRBJ2-5 | TRBD1 | TRBV19 | . | CASSIVRGDRAKETQYF
TRBJ1-5 | . | TRBV5-1 | . | CASSPDTGYNQPQHF
TRBJ1-2 | TRBD1 | TRBV18 | . | CASSPRDRENGYTF
TRBJ2-2 | . | TRBV28 | . | CASRASVGTGELFF
TRBJ1-6 | . | TRBV6-5 | . | CASGGSYNSPLHF
TRBJ2-7 | TRBD2 | TRBV3-1/TRBV3-2 | . | CASSQGGRTYEQYF
TRBJ2-1 | TRBD2 | TRBV30 | few | CAWSPSGGRGYNEQFF
TRBJ2-6 | . | TRBV28 | once | CASSLESAGANVLTF
TRBJ1-2 | . | TRBV5-1 | . | CASKRAGSNGYTF
TRBJ2-6 | . | TRBV28 | . | CASSEPAGFAGANVLTF
TRBJ1-6 | . | TRBV28 | . | CASSRRRPPPLHF
TRBJ2-5 | TRBD2 | TRBV27 | . | CASDCPGTSGTRGETQYF
TRBJ1-5 | TRBD1 | TRBV27 | . | CASRQTGGLGGPQHF
TRBJ2-1 | TRBD1 | TRBV30 | . | CAWSSRSGTGVGNEQFF
TRBJ2-7 | TRBD2 | TRBV14 | . | CASSQDVRLAGGGYEQYF
TRBJ2-2 | . | TRBV3-1/TRBV3-2 | . | CASSPKIGELFF
TRBJ1-1 | . | TRBV5-6 | once | CASSLVRGEAFF
TRBJ2-1 | TRBD2 | TRBV4-1 | . | CASSQAVTSGRKFF
TRBJ2-1 | . | TRBV11-1 | . | CASSLMATQPHEQFF
TRBJ1-5 | TRBD1 | TRBV15 | . | CATSREGQYNQPQHF